The present TCR beta chain was sequenced within a study of shared clonotypes between healthy human individuals. The data were produced by immunoSEQ multiplex PCR, yet TCRdb's version contains in-frame clones alone and is incomplete. Of more than 850,000 clones listed, around 82% are singletons. The sequenced sample consisted of memory CD4+ T cells from PBMCs. Subset described: CD45RA-negative fraction. The clonotype originates from a man younger than 35 in good health. Some clones in this sample may be carry-over from other donors' samples.

CDR3 DNA sequence: TGTGCCAGCAGTTTACTGTGGTCTAGCGGGGACTCTAGCACAGATACGCAGTATTTT. Protein: CASSLLWSSGDSSTDTQYF. This chain connects TRBV27 to TRBJ2-3, with 9 nucleotides matching TRBD2. Unmatched junction bases numbered 12, after V lost 2 bases and J lost 0 bases. CDR1 is MNHEY and CDR2 is SMNVEV in the germline V gene (reference sequence). The CDR3 is 19 residues long.